One and the same sample provided the 24 T cell receptor beta chains below, sequenced in a study of radiation and T cells in renal cell carcinoma (TCRdb year 2020). The library was built by means of the immunoSEQ multiplex PCR assay. TCRdb provides this immuneACCESS table in a form limited to in-frame rearrangements. Some clones are lacking; in checked studies, under half of them reflect an unresolved V gene, and why the rest are absent is not known. For this sample the table gives over 35,000 clones, of which nearly 85% were detected only once. The top ten hold 27% of the sample. In the paper's terms, the time point label means: blood 4 weeks post-SBRT, at nephrectomy. Sample treatment or condition, as interpreted from the label and publication: 15 Gy SBRT to primary tumor, nephrectomy 4 weeks later. Here the sequenced sample was blood, taken from a patient whose treatment included radiotherapy and nephrectomy. Receptors were obtained from a woman in her 70s with renal cell carcinoma.

A single count supports this clone. The chain uses TRBV5-1 and TRBJ2-1, with TRBD2 matching 13 bases. CDR3 size: 18 residues. Germline CDR1 SGHRS, CDR2 YFSETQ. V shed 3 bases and J 3 bases; nucleotides not matched to a gene: 9. The CDR3 bases are TGCGCCAGCAGCTGGTCCGGGACTAGCGGGATGAGCTACAATGAGCAGTTCTTC. Protein sequence: CASSWSGTSGMSYNEQFF. Variable domain in full (rest from reference TRBV5-1 and TRBJ2-1): KAGVTQTPRYLIKTRGQQVTLSCSPISGHRSVSWYQQTPGQGLQFLFEYFSETQRNKGNFPGRFSGRQFSNSRSEMNVSTLELGDSALYLCASSWSGTSGMSYNEQFFGPGTRLTVL.

This clone came up a few times. The rearrangement links TRBV30 to TRBJ1-5, with D uncertain. CDR1 is GTSNPN and CDR2 is SVGIG in the germline V gene (reference sequence). The ends were cut back, 0 bases at V and 4 bases at J, with 4 bases in the middle. This CDR3 is built from 12 residues. CDR3 in DNA: TGTGCCTGGAGTGTAGGAAATCAGCCCCAGCATTTT. Its translation: CAWSVGNQPQHF.

This rearrangement joins TRBV19 to TRBJ2-5, with 13 bases aligning to TRBD2. This CDR3 has 17 amino acids. V lost 5 bases, J lost 5 bases, and 11 bases stayed unmatched. Germline V CDR1 and CDR2: LNHDA, SQIVND (reference sequence). DNA for the CDR3: TGTGCCAGTAGTCCAGGGACTAGCGGGATAAAAAGGGAGACCCAGTACTTC. This gives the protein CASSPGTSGIKRETQYF.

The rearrangement uses TRBV5-1 and TRBJ2-2; tentatively, D is TRBD1 (7 bases). Germline assignment: CDR1 SGHRS and CDR2 YFSETQ. With 0 bases removed from V and 5 bases from J, the gap between germline ends came to 11 bases. The CDR3 spans 15 residues. CDR3 nucleotides: TGCGCCAGCAGCTTGGACCAGGGGGGTACCGGGGAGCTGTTTTTT. Residues: CASSLDQGGTGELFF.

The CDR3 loop reads CASREQGQVGTEAFF. In DNA, the CDR3 is TGTGCCAGCAGGGAGCAGGGACAGGTGGGGACTGAAGCTTTCTTT. The J gene is TRBJ1-1, the V gene TRBV6-5; 8 bases align to TRBD1. CDR3 size: 15 residues. Losses at the gene ends were 6 bases for V and 5 bases for J; bases not matched to a gene: 11. CDR1 is MNHEY and CDR2 is SVGAGI in the germline V gene.

CDR3 protein: CASSIAGDIRQPQHF. In DNA form, the CDR3 reads TGTGCCAGTAGTATAGCAGGGGACATAAGGCAGCCCCAGCATTTT. The V and J genes are TRBV19 and TRBJ1-5, with D possibly matching TRBD1 (6 bases). CDR1 is LNHDA and CDR2 is SQIVND in the germline V gene (reference sequence). Deletions cut 1 base from V and 7 bases from J, with 14 bases between. The CDR3 loop spans 15 amino acids.

V is TRBV6-5 and J is TRBJ2-7, with a weak D call TRBD1 (6 bases). The CDR3 spans 15 residues. Trimming took 7 bases from V and 0 from J, leaving 16 bases between them. Germline V gene sequence: CDR1 MNHEY, CDR2 SVGAGI. CDR3: CASKASGHLSYEQYF. The DNA for the CDR3 is TGTGCCAGCAAAGCCTCGGGACACCTCTCCTACGAGCAGTACTTC.

The rearrangement links TRBV9 to TRBJ1-3, with TRBD1 identical over 7 bases. Germline values: CDR1 SGDLS, CDR2 YYNGEE. CDR3 length: 15 residues. V trimming: 5 bases; J trimming: 2 bases; junction bases outside the gene matches: 7. CDR3 in amino acids: CASSSQGTAGNTIYF. CDR3 nucleotide sequence: TGTGCCAGCAGTTCACAGGGGACGGCTGGAAACACCATATATTTT.

This clone was detected only once. The J gene is TRBJ2-3, the V gene TRBV27; no firm D call. The germline gives CDR1 MNHEY, CDR2 SMNVEV (reference sequence). V shed 2 bases and J shed 6 bases, with 12 bases lying between them. CDR3 length: 14 residues. CDR3 nucleotides: TGTGCCAGCAGTTTAAGTTTGTTTGGGGATACGCAGTATTTT. Translated, it gives CASSLSLFGDTQYF.

The CDR3 region is CAWRAGTGGTGELFF. CDR3 DNA: TGTGCCTGGAGGGCCGGGACAGGGGGTACCGGGGAGCTGTTTTTT. This chain joins TRBV30 and TRBJ2-2; 11 bases agree with TRBD1. Germline CDR1 and CDR2: GTSNPN and SVGIG (reference sequence). The CDR3 sequence is 15 residues long. J was trimmed by 5 bases and V by 3 bases; bases with no gene match: 5.

CDR3 region: CASSLGGLNQPQHF. The CDR3 DNA follows: TGTGCCAGCAGCTTAGGAGGGCTCAATCAGCCCCAGCATTTT. The V call is TRBV7-9, the J call TRBJ1-5; D not certain. CDR1 and CDR2 from the germline V gene are SEHNR and FQNEAQ (reference sequence). Between the trimmed V and J ends, which lost 1 base and 3 bases, there was a span of 7 bases. This CDR3 has 14 residues.

DNA for the CDR3: TGCACCAGCAGCCACAGGGTCAATACAACTAATGAAAAACTGTTTTTT. This codes for CTSSHRVNTTNEKLFF. This rearrangement joins TRBV1 to TRBJ1-4; the D call in the table, TRBD1, was not verified against the DNA. TRBV1 is a listed pseudogene. This CDR3 spans 16 amino acids.

This clone has a single count. The chain combines TRBV5-6 with TRBJ1-2; the D is unclear. The ends were cut back, 1 base at V and 0 bases at J, with 13 bases in the middle. The CDR3 extends over 16 amino acids. Looked up from germline, CDR1 is SGHDT and CDR2 is YYEEEE. The CDR3 nucleotides are TGTGCCAGCAGCTTGTGGGGTCCCCCCTCTAACTATGGCTACACCTTC. Encoded protein: CASSLWGPPSNYGYTF.

This clone was seen once. The V call is TRBV27, the J call TRBJ2-7, with 9 positions matching TRBD1. This CDR3 has 14 residues. CDR1 MNHEY and CDR2 SMNVEV come from the germline V gene (reference sequence). V lost 6 bases to trimming and J lost 6 bases; unmatched junction nucleotides: 9. The CDR3 reads CASSRDREGGEQYF. The DNA for the CDR3 is TGTGCCAGCAGCAGGGACAGGGAAGGTGGCGAGCAGTACTTC.

This rearrangement joins TRBV6-1 to TRBJ2-1; 8 nucleotides align to TRBD1. This CDR3 is 16 amino acids long. Germline assignment: CDR1 MNHNS and CDR2 SASEGT. V lost 7 bases to trimming and J lost 12 bases; unmatched junction nucleotides: 20. CDR3 loop: CASNDRGAHQGLGQFF. The DNA of the CDR3 is TGTGCCAGCAATGACAGGGGCGCACATCAGGGTTTAGGGCAGTTCTTC.

This chain connects TRBV19 to TRBJ2-5; 13 nucleotides line up with TRBD2. After removal of 3 bases from V and 5 bases from J, the junction contained 3 bases not matched to a gene. Germline CDR1 is LNHDA and CDR2 is SQIVND (reference sequence). The CDR3 runs to 15 residues. Here the CDR3 reads CASSMGLAGRETQYF. CDR3 nucleotides: TGTGCCAGTAGTATGGGACTAGCGGGACGCGAGACCCAGTACTTC.

This chain connects TRBV6-5 to TRBJ2-2; D not certain. CDR3 length equals 15 residues. Trimming shortened V by 4 bases and J by 1 base, and 10 bases separated the two germline ends. Germline V gives CDR1 MNHEY, CDR2 SVGAGI. CDR3 residues: CASSFKTLNTGELFF. The CDR3 coding sequence is TGTGCCAGCAGTTTCAAGACTCTGAACACCGGGGAGCTGTTTTTT.

This chain uses TRBV18 with TRBJ2-1; 14 nucleotides match TRBD2. Looked up from germline, CDR1 is KGHSH and CDR2 is LQKENI. The CDR3 is 15 amino acids. The V gene end was trimmed by 6 bases and the J gene end by 7 bases; junction bases not matched to a gene: 5. The CDR3 region is CASSHGTSGSNEQFF. The DNA for the CDR3 is TGTGCCAGCTCTCACGGGACTAGCGGGAGTAATGAGCAGTTCTTC. The variable domain in full, completed from reference TRBV18 and TRBJ2-1, reads NAGVMQNPRHLVRRRGQEARLRCSPMKGHSHVYWYRQLPEEGLKFMVYLQKENIIDESGMPKERFSAEFPKEGPSILRIQQVVRGDSAAYFCASSHGTSGSNEQFFGPGTRLTVL.

In its sample, this clone was seen a few times. The V gene is TRBV6-6, the J gene TRBJ2-2, with no clear D. The CDR3 is made up of 16 amino acids. V was shortened by 2 bases and J by 1 base, with 11 bases between the two germline ends. Germline loops: CDR1 MNHNY, CDR2 SVGAGI (reference sequence). The CDR3 nucleotides are TGTGCCAGCAGTTACCTAACTCTTATGAACACCGGGGAGCTGTTTTTT. Translated: CASSYLTLMNTGELFF.

V and J are TRBV19 and TRBJ2-2; D is unresolved. CDR1 and CDR2 (germline): LNHDA, SQIVND (reference sequence). V was clipped by 1 base and J by 3 bases, with 12 bases between them. This CDR3 is built from 16 residues. The CDR3 loop is CASSIVKAPDTGELFF. The CDR3 coding sequence is TGTGCCAGTAGTATAGTTAAGGCCCCGGACACCGGGGAGCTGTTTTTT.

A word on this clone: The junction shows a germline mismatch at one end, possibly a read error. The V gene is TRBV6-1, the J gene TRBJ2-6; D may be TRBD1 (5 bases). In germline, CDR1 is MNHNS, CDR2 SASEGT. The CDR3 spans 13 residues. CDR3 sequence: CASTTSGANALTF. CDR3 nucleotide sequence: TGTGCCAGCACGACCTCTGGGGCCAACGCCCTGACTTTC.

The V and J genes are TRBV19 and TRBJ2-1, with 7 nucleotides matching TRBD2. CDR1 and CDR2 (germline): LNHDA, SQIVND (reference sequence). The V segment lost 1 base and the J segment 4 bases; nucleotides outside the gene matches: 7. The CDR3 contains 16 residues. Written as DNA, the CDR3 is TGTGCCAGTAGTATAGTGGCTAGCGGCGTTTACAATGAGCAGTTCTTC. It translates to CASSIVASGVYNEQFF.

The V call is TRBV9, the J call TRBJ2-2; no clear D gene. This CDR3 has 14 amino acids. In germline, CDR1 is SGDLS, CDR2 YYNGEE. V lost 1 base, J lost 3 bases, and 7 bases lay in between. This CDR3 reads CASSVTPDTGELFF. The CDR3 DNA sequence: TGTGCCAGCAGCGTAACGCCGGACACCGGGGAGCTGTTTTTT.

This chain connects TRBV9 to TRBJ2-2; perhaps TRBD2 as D (5 bases). This CDR3 spans 13 amino acids. Germline-derived CDR1 and CDR2 are SGDLS and YYNGEE. V lost 0 bases and J 6 bases, leaving 6 bases between the germline ends. CDR3 bases: TGTGCCAGCAGCGTAGTCGGGGCCGGGGAGCTGTTTTTT. Translated, it gives CASSVVGAGELFF.